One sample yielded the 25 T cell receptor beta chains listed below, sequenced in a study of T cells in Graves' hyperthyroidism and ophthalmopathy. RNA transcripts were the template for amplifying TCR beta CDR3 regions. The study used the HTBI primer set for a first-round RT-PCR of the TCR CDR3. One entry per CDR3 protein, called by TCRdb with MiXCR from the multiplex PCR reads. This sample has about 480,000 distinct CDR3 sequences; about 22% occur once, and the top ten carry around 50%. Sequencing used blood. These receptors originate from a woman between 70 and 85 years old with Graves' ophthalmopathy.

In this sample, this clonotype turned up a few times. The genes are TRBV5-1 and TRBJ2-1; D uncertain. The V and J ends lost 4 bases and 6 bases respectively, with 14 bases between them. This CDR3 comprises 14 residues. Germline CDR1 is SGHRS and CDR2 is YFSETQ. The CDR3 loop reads CASSAPPPGNEQFF. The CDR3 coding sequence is TGCGCCAGCAGCGCCCCGCCGCCGGGCAATGAGCAGTTCTTC.

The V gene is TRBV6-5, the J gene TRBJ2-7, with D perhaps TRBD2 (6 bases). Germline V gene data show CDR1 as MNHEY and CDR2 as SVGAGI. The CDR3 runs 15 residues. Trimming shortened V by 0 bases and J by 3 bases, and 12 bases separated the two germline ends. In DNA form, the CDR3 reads TGTGCCAGCAGTTACTCGTGGAGGGAGAGCTACGAGCAGTACTTC. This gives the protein CASSYSWRESYEQYF.

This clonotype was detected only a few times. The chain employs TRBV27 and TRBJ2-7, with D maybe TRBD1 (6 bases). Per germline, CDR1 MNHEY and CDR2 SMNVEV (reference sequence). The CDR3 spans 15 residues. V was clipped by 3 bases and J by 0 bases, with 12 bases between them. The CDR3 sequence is CASSLSPTGSYEQYF. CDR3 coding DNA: TGTGCCAGCAGTTTGTCCCCGACAGGCTCCTACGAGCAGTACTTC.

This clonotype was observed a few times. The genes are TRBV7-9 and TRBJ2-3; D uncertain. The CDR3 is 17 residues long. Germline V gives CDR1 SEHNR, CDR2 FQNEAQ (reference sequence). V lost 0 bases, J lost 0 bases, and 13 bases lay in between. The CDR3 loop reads CASSLAWANPSTDTQYF. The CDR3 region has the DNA TGTGCCAGCAGCTTAGCGTGGGCTAACCCTAGCACAGATACGCAGTATTTT.

In nucleotides, the CDR3 is TGTGCCTGGAGTGGCCCGAAAGGCTACACCTTC. It translates to CAWSGPKGYTF. The chain recombines TRBV30 with TRBJ1-2; D is uncertain. Germline V gene lookup returns CDR1 GTSNPN and CDR2 SVGIG (reference sequence). The V end lost 1 base, the J end lost 8 bases, and 8 bases lay between the germline ends. This CDR3 is 11 amino acids long.

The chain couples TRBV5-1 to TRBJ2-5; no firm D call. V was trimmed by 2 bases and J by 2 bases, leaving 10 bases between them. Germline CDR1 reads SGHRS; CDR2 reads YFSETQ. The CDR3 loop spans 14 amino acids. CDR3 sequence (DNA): TGCGCCAGCAGCTTTAATGGCCCGCAAGAGACCCAGTACTTC. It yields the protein CASSFNGPQETQYF.

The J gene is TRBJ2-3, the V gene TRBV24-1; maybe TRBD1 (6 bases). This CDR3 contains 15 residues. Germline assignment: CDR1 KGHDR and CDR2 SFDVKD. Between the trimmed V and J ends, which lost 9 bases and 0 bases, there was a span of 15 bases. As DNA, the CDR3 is TGTGCCACCGGCCTCAGGGACAAGAGCACAGATACGCAGTATTTT. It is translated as CATGLRDKSTDTQYF.

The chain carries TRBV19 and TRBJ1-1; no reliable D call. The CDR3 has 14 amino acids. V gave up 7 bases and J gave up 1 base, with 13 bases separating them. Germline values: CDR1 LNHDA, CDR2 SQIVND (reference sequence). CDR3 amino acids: CASKADPTNTEAFF. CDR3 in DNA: TGTGCCAGTAAGGCCGATCCCACGAACACTGAAGCTTTCTTT.

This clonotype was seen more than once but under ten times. This CDR3 is CASSLAPSAIYEQYF. The CDR3 nucleotides read TGCGCCAGCAGCTTGGCACCATCTGCTATCTACGAGCAGTACTTC. This sequence joins TRBV5-1 and TRBJ2-7, with no clear D. The V and J ends lost 0 bases and 3 bases respectively, with 13 bases between them. The germline V gene encodes CDR1 SGHRS and CDR2 YFSETQ. The CDR3 contains 15 residues.

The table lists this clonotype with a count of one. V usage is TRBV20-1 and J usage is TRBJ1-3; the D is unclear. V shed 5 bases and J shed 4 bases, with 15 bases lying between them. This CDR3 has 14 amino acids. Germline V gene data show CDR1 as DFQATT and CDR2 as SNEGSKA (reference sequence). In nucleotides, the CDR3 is TGCAGTGCTTCCGTGGAGCTTTCGGGAAACACCATATATTTT. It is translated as CSASVELSGNTIYF.

The DNA of the CDR3 is TGTGCCAGCAGCTTAATGACCGGAGATGATTTGGAAGCTTTCTTT. It specifies CASSLMTGDDLEAFF. This chain uses TRBV7-3 with TRBJ1-1; D unresolved. V lost 1 base to trimming and J lost 8 bases, with 17 bases between them. CDR1 is SGHTA and CDR2 is FQGTGA in the germline V gene. This CDR3 spans 15 amino acids.

CDR3 nucleotides: TGTGCCAGCTCACTGCGGCAGGAGTCCTACGAGCAGTACTTC. It translates to CASSLRQESYEQYF. The chain uses TRBV18 and TRBJ2-7; D not certain. Per the germline V gene, CDR1 is KGHSH and CDR2 is LQKENI. The CDR3 contains 14 residues. The V and J ends lost 4 bases and 1 base respectively, with 11 bases between them.

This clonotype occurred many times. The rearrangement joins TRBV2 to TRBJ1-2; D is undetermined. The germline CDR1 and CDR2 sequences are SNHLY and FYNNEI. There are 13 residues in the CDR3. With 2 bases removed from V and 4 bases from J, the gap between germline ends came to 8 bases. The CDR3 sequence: CASSESSFYGYTF. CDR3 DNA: TGTGCCAGCAGTGAATCCAGCTTCTATGGCTACACCTTC.

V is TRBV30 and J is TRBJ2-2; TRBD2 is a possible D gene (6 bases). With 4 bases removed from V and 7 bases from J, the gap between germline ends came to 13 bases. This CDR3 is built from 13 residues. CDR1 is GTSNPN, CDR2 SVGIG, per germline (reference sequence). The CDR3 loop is CAWTRRVNGELFF. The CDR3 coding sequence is TGTGCCTGGACAAGGAGGGTTAACGGGGAGCTGTTTTTT.

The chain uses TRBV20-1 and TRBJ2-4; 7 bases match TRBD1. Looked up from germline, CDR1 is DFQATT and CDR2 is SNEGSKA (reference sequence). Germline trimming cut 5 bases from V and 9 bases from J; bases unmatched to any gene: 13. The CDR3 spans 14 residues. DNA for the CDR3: TGCAGTGCTCAACAGGGGCAGGGCGAGGGCATTCAGTACTTC. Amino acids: CSAQQGQGEGIQYF.

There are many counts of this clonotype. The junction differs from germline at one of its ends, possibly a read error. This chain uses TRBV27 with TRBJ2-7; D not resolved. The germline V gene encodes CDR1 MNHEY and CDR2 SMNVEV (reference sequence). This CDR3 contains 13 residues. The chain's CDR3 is CASSLSASYEQYF. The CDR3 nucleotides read TGCGCCAGCAGCTTGAGCGCCTCCTACGAGCAGTACTTC.

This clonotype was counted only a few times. CDR3 sequence reads: CASSLHRAPYNEQFF. CDR3 nucleotides: TGTGCCAGCAGTTTACACAGGGCCCCCTACAATGAGCAGTTCTTC. The chain joins TRBV28 to TRBJ2-1; possible D gene TRBD1, 6 bases. The CDR3 consists of 15 residues. Between the trimmed V and J ends, which lost 2 bases and 2 bases, there was a span of 10 bases. Per the germline V gene, CDR1 is MDHEN and CDR2 is SYDVKM.

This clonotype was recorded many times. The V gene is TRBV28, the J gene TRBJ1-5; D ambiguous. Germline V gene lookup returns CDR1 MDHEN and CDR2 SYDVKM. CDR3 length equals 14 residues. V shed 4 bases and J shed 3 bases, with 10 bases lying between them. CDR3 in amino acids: CASSSVIVNQPQHF. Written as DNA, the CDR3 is TGTGCCAGCAGTTCGGTAATAGTCAATCAGCCCCAGCATTTT.

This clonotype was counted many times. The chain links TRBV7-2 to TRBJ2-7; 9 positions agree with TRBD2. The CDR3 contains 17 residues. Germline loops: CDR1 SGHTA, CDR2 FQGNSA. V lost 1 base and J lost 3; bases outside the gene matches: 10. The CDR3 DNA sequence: TGTGCCAGCAGCTTAGTTGCTAGCGGGATTGCTTACTACGAGCAGTACTTC. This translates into CASSLVASGIAYYEQYF.

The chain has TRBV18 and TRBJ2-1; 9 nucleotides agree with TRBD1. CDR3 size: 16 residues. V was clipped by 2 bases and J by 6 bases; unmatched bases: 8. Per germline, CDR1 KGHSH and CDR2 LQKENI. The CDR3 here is CASSPSGTGISNEQFF. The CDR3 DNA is TGTGCCAGCTCACCATCCGGGACAGGGATCAGCAATGAGCAGTTCTTC.

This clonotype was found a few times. The CDR3 reads CASGQPGAYEQYF. CDR3 bases: TGTGCCAGCGGGCAACCAGGGGCCTACGAGCAGTACTTC. The chain employs TRBV27 and TRBJ2-7; tentatively, D is TRBD1 (6 bases). Trimming shortened V by 8 bases and J by 2 bases, and 13 bases separated the two germline ends. Germline CDR1 reads MNHEY; CDR2 reads SMNVEV (reference sequence). This CDR3 contains 13 residues.

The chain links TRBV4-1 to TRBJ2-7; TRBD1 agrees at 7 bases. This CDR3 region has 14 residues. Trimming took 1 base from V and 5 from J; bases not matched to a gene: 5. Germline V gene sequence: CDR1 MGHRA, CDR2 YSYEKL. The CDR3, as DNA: TGCGCCAGCAGCCAAGTTCCCGGGACAGACGAGCAGTACTTC. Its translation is CASSQVPGTDEQYF.

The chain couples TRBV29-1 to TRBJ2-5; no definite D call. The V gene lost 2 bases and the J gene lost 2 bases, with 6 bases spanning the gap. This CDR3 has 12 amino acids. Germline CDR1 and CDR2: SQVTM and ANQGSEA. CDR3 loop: CSVEIKQETQYF. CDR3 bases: TGCAGCGTTGAAATCAAACAAGAGACCCAGTACTTC. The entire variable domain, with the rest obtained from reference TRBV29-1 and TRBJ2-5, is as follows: SAVISQKPSRDICQRGTSLTIQCQVDSQVTMMFWYRQQPGQSLTLIATANQGSEATYESGFVIDKFPISRPNLTFSTLTVSNMSPEDSSIYLCSVEIKQETQYFGPGTRLLVL.

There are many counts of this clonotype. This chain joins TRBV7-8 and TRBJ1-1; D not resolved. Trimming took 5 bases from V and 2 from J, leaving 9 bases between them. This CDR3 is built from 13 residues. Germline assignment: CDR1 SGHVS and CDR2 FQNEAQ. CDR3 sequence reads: CASSLHLNTEAFF. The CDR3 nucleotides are TGTGCCAGCAGCCTCCACCTAAACACTGAAGCTTTCTTT. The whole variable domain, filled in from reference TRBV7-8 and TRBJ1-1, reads GAGVSQSPRYKVAKRGQDVALRCDPISGHVSLFWYQQALGQGPEFLTYFQNEAQLDKSGLPSDRFFAERPEGSVSTLKIQRTQQEDSAVYLCASSLHLNTEAFFGQGTRLTVV.

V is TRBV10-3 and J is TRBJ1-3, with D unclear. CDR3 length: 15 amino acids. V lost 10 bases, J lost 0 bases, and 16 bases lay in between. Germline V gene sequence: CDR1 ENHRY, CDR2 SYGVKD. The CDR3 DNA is TGTGCCACCGCACGTCGGGAAACCTCTGGAAACACCATATATTTT. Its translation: CATARRETSGNTIYF.